This T cell receptor beta chain was documented in a study of CD8 T cells in ankylosing spondylitis. Trimming took 6 bases from V and 2 from J, leaving 7 bases between them. The germline gives CDR1 MNHNS, CDR2 SASEGT. The CDR3 has 13 amino acids. From the 5' RACE reads, TCRdb called clonotypes with MiXCR, one entry per CDR3 protein. The sample lists around 150,000 distinct CDR3 sequences, about a sixth occurring once. With respect to this clonotype: A read error is possible here, since a much larger clone lies one base away.

Specimen: blood, either unsorted or a sorted T cell fraction (not recorded which). The chain joins TRBV6-1 to TRBJ2-2; no clear D. The receptor was derived from a male donor with ankylosing spondylitis or in good health (not recorded which). The CDR3 is CASRPLNTGELFF. The CDR3 nucleotides are TGTGCCAGCAGACCCCTTAACACCGGGGAGCTGTTTTTT.